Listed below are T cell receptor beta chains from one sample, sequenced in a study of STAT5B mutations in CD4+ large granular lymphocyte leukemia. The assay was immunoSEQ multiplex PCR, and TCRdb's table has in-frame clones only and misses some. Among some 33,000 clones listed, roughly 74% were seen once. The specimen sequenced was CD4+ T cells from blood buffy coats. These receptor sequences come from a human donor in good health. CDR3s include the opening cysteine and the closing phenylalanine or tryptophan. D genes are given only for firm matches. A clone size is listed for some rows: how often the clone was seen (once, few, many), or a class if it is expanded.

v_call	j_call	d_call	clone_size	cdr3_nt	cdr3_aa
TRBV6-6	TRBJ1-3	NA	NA	TGTGCCAGCAGTTTGGACAGTGGAAACACCATATATTTT	CASSLDSGNTIYF
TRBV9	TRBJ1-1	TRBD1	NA	TGTGCCAGCAGCGTCGGGACAGGGGTAGGGAACACTGAAGCTTTCTTT	CASSVGTGVGNTEAFF
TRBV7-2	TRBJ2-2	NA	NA	TGTGCCAGCAGTTCCAATCTGGCGAACACCGGGGAGCTGTTTTTT	CASSSNLANTGELFF
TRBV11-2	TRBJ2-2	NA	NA	TGTGCCAGCAGCTTAACGGACACCGGGGAGCTGTTTTTT	CASSLTDTGELFF
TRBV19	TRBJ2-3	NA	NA	TGTGCCAGCTCAGACCGTCCCAGCGGCACAGATACGCAGTATTTT	CASSDRPSGTDTQYF
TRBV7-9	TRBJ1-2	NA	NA	TGTGCCAGCAGCTTACCGGGCCGAAAGCCTCACTATGGCTACACCTTC	CASSLPGRKPHYGYTF
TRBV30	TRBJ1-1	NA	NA	TGTGCCTGGAGTGGTGGGTCGAGAACCGAAGCTTTCTTT	CAWSGGSRTEAFF
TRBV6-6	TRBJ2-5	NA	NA	TGTGCCAGCAAGGAGGGCCTAGCGAGGGAGACCCAGTACTTC	CASKEGLARETQYF
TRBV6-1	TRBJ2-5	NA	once	TGTGCCAGCAGTGGGGCAACTCAGGGGGGGCAAGAGACCCAGTACTTC	CASSGATQGGQETQYF
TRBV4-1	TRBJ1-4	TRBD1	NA	TGCGCCAGCAGCCAAGCCGGGACAGGGTATAATGAAAAACTGTTTTTT	CASSQAGTGYNEKLFF
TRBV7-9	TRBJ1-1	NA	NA	TGTGCCAGCAGCTTAGGATCTCACGTCTTGAACACTGAAGCTTTCTTT	CASSLGSHVLNTEAFF
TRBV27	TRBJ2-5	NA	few	TGTGCCAGCAGTTTTCTGACAGAGAAAGAGACCCAGTACTTC	CASSFLTEKETQYF
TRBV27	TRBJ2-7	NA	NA	TGTGCCAGCAGTTTACTTGGCGGGGATTCCTACGAGCAGTACTTC	CASSLLGGDSYEQYF
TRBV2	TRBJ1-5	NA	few	TGTGCCAGCAGTGGGGCGGGCAATCAGCCCCAGCATTTT	CASSGAGNQPQHF